The sequence of this T cell receptor beta chain was determined in a study of OX40 agonist ivuxolimab in advanced cancers. The investigators sampled blood at baseline, at cycle 4 day 1, and at cycle 7 day 1. V lost 6 bases and J 4 bases, leaving 13 bases between the germline ends. CDR1 is LNHDA, CDR2 SQIVND, per germline (reference sequence). This CDR3 contains 13 residues. Assay: immunoSEQ multiplex PCR; the TCRdb copy retains only in-frame clones and omits some. This table has fewer than 35,000 clones, roughly 89% appearing once. The chain carries TRBV19 and TRBJ2-7; perhaps TRBD1 as D (5 bases). The sample here was CD4+ or CD8+ T cells sorted from blood, taken in a trial of the OX40 agonist ivuxolimab. This TCR came from an adult with an advanced solid tumor such as melanoma, head and neck, liver or kidney cancer. The CDR3 DNA reads as TGTGCCAGTAGCGCAGGGAATCGGTACGAGCAGTACTTC. Amino acid sequence: CASSAGNRYEQYF. Complete variable domain (other parts from reference TRBV19 and TRBJ2-7): DGGITQSPKYLFRKEGQNVTLSCEQNLNHDAMYWYRQDPGQGLRLIYYSQIVNDFQKGDIAEGYSVSREKKESFPLTVTSAQKNPTAFYLCASSAGNRYEQYFGPGTRLTVT.